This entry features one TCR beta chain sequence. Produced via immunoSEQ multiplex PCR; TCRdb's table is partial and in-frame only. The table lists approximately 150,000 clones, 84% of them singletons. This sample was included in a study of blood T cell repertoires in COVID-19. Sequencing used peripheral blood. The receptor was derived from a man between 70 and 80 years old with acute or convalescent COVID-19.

CDR3 sequence (DNA): TGTGCCAGCAGTTACTCGAGGGACAGGGGGACAAATGAGCAGTTCTTC. Translation gives CASSYSRDRGTNEQFF. The chain links TRBV6-5 to TRBJ2-1; 11 bases line up with TRBD1. Germline CDR1 and CDR2: MNHEY and SVGAGI. The length of the CDR3 is 16 residues. Trimming at V came to 0 bases and at J to 7 bases, leaving 5 bases not matched to a gene.